These 8 T cell receptor beta chains came from one sample sequenced in a study of neurological immune-mediated disorders. Each CDR3 protein is one row after TCRdb ran MiXCR on the 5' RACE reads. This sample has roughly 120,000 distinct CDR3 sequences; roughly 3.2% occur once, and the top ten carry roughly 1.3%. Sequencing was performed on PBMCs. The receptors here all came from a woman younger than 45 with multiple sclerosis.

A few counts support this clonotype. J is TRBJ2-3 and V is TRBV28; tentatively, D is TRBD1 or TRBD2 (5 bases each). Per germline, CDR1 MDHEN and CDR2 SYDVKM. This CDR3 is 17 amino acids long. V was pared by 3 bases and J by 4 bases, with 20 bases between. The CDR3, as DNA: TGTGCCAGCAGTTTGGGGCGGGCGTTTGCCGGGGCAGATACGCAGTATTTT. Amino acid sequence: CASSLGRAFAGADTQYF.

The V call is TRBV9, the J call TRBJ2-3; TRBD2 might be the D (5 bases). Trimming pared 2 bases from V and 2 bases from J, leaving 12 bases between. Germline CDR1 and CDR2: SGDLS and YYNGEE. CDR3 size: 15 residues. CDR3 region: CASSVRGPPTDTQYF. CDR3 nucleotides: TGTGCCAGCAGCGTCCGGGGTCCCCCCACAGATACGCAGTATTTT.

This clonotype was recorded at least ten times. V gene TRBV5-1 combines with J gene TRBJ1-2, with D hard to call. The germline CDR1 and CDR2 sequences are SGHRS and YFSETQ. With 5 bases removed from V and 6 bases from J, the gap between germline ends came to 11 bases. This CDR3 has 12 amino acids. The CDR3 sequence: CASRLDLDGYTF. In DNA form, the CDR3 reads TGCGCCAGCAGGCTGGACTTGGATGGCTACACCTTC.

The rearrangement uses TRBV12-3 or TRBV12-4 and TRBJ1-2; possibly TRBD1 for D (5 bases). The germline V and J ends were trimmed by 9 bases and 3 bases, with 11 bases remaining between them. The CDR3 covers 12 residues. CDR3 region: CASSGDHYGYTF. DNA of the CDR3: TGTGCCAGTTCCGGGGACCACTATGGCTACACCTTC.

This clonotype was seen more than once but under ten times. This chain joins TRBV5-8 and TRBJ2-1, with 7 bases fitting TRBD1. Trimming cost V 5 bases and J 5 bases; bases outside gene matches: 7. This CDR3 has 14 amino acids. Germline V gives CDR1 SGHTS, CDR2 YDEGEE. The CDR3 region has the DNA TGTGCCAGCAGTTACAGGGGCGTCCACAATGAGCAGTTCTTC. It specifies CASSYRGVHNEQFF.

This clonotype was recorded at least ten times. The chain combines TRBV6-5 with TRBJ2-7; 12 nucleotides match TRBD2. CDR1 MNHEY and CDR2 SVGAGI come from the germline V gene. V gave up 4 bases and J gave up 5 bases; unmatched junction bases: 15. The CDR3 length is 18 residues. Here the CDR3 DNA reads TGTGCCAGCAGTTTACACCCCGGACTAGCGGGGATTCAGGACGAGCAGTACTTC. Translated, it gives CASSLHPGLAGIQDEQYF.

This clonotype has at least ten counts. The chain combines TRBV20-1 with TRBJ2-5; TRBD2 is a possible D gene (5 bases). Germline lookup yields CDR1 DFQATT and CDR2 SNEGSKA (reference sequence). The CDR3 runs to 13 residues. V shed 3 bases and J shed 3 bases, with 11 bases lying between them. CDR3 bases: TGCAGTGCTAGTGGCGGGCCAAAAGAGACCCAGTACTTC. Amino acids: CSASGGPKETQYF.

In this sample, this clonotype turned up many times. The DNA for the CDR3 is TGTGCCAGCAGTGGGGACAGGGGGCGCTGGGGTGAGCAGTTCTTC. Amino acid sequence: CASSGDRGRWGEQFF. V usage is TRBV6-2 or TRBV6-3 and J usage is TRBJ2-1; TRBD1 matches at 12 bases. V lost 5 bases and J lost 9; bases outside the gene matches: 8. The CDR3 is 15 residues long. Germline CDR1 is MNHEY and CDR2 is SVGEGT.